The rows below give T cell receptor beta chains drawn from one sample of a study of Graves' ophthalmopathy and Graves' hyperthyroidism. TCRdb passed the multiplex PCR reads through MiXCR, listing each CDR3 protein once. The sample records about 550,000 distinct CDR3 sequences, about 35% being singletons. The sample consisted of peripheral blood or thyroid tissue (not recorded which). These receptors came from an adult man with Graves' hyperthyroidism. CDR3s include the opening cysteine and the closing phenylalanine or tryptophan. The D gene is left open where the match is weak. The listing skips clone size in some rows; elsewhere it reads once, few, many or a size class.

cdr3_nt cdr3_aa v_call d_call j_call clone_size
TGTGCCAGCAGCACGGGACGTTCCCAAGCTACCTCTGGCTACACCTTC CASSTGRSQATSGYTF TRBV11-1 . TRBJ1-2 .
TGTGCCACCAGCAGCGTATCCGGGAGTCAGCCCCAGCATTTT CATSSVSGSQPQHF TRBV15 . TRBJ1-5 .
TGCAGTGCTCAAAGCGGGACGTCACCCTCCTACGAGCAGTACTTC CSAQSGTSPSYEQYF TRBV20-1 TRBD2 TRBJ2-7 many
TGTGCCAGCAGTTTCGGGGGCGCCGGGGAGCTGCTTTTT CASSFGGAGELLF TRBV12-3/TRBV12-4 . TRBJ2-2 .
TGCAGCGTGGAAGGGGGGACAGACACTAACTATGGCTACACCTTC CSVEGGTDTNYGYTF TRBV29-1 TRBD1 TRBJ1-2 .
TGTGCCAGTAGTTTCACAGGGTCCGGTGACAATGAGCAGTACTTC CASSFTGSGDNEQYF TRBV19 . TRBJ2-7 .
TGTGCCAGCAGCTCGACTCCGGGACAGGGGTTCTACGAGCAGTACTTC CASSSTPGQGFYEQYF TRBV7-9 TRBD1 TRBJ2-7 .
TGTGCCAGCAGTTACAGACAGGGGGCCAAGCAGCCCCAGCATTTT CASSYRQGAKQPQHF TRBV6-5 TRBD1 TRBJ1-5 many
TGTGCCACCGCCCCGATAAACAGGGGGTTGGTTGAGCAGTACTTC CATAPINRGLVEQYF TRBV24-1 TRBD1 TRBJ2-7 .
TGTGCCAGCAGTTTAGGAGCAGATAGCAATCAGCCCCTCCACTTT CASSLGADSNQPLHF TRBV12-3/TRBV12-4 . TRBJ1-6 .
TGTGCCAGCAGCGAAGACAGGGGCACTGAAGCTTTCTTT CASSEDRGTEAFF TRBV11-2 TRBD1 TRBJ1-1 many
TGTGCCAGCAGCTCAGGCCCCACGGAAGGCTACACCTTC CASSSGPTEGYTF TRBV5-8 . TRBJ1-2 many
TGTGCCAGCAGGCAGTCTTGGGGGACAGGTAACACTGAAGCTTTCTTT CASRQSWGTGNTEAFF TRBV27 TRBD1 TRBJ1-1 .
TGCAGCGTTTGGGGTCAGTCTGGAAACACCATATATTTT CSVWGQSGNTIYF TRBV29-1 . TRBJ1-3 many
TGCAGTGCTAGAGTAGCGTATGACGAGCAGTTCTTC CSARVAYDEQFF TRBV20-1 . TRBJ2-1 few
TGTGCCAGCTCCAGTACACGGATGAACACTGAAGCTTTCTTT CASSSTRMNTEAFF TRBV2 . TRBJ1-1 .
TGCGCCAGCAGCCAAGCCGCTTCGCAGGACACTGAAGCTTTCTTT CASSQAASQDTEAFF TRBV7-9 . TRBJ1-1 few
TGTGCTAGTGGTTTGGTACTTGGGGGCGGAACCGGCTACACCTTC CASGLVLGGGTGYTF TRBV12-3/TRBV12-4 . TRBJ1-2 .
TGTGCCAGCAGCCTCGGACAGCCGGCCCCTATGGTTTCACCCCTCCACTTT CASSLGQPAPMVSPLHF TRBV6-5 . TRBJ1-6 .
TGCAGTGCTAGAGAACGGACAGGGGGCGATTGGCCTGAGCAGTTCTTC CSARERTGGDWPEQFF TRBV20-1 TRBD1 TRBJ2-1 once
TGCGCCAGCAGTGAATGGGGCAGGGTTCCCTCCGAAGCTTTCTTT CASSEWGRVPSEAFF TRBV10-2 . TRBJ1-1 many
TGTGCCAGCAGCCCGGACAGGGGGAGAGATGGCTACACCTTC CASSPDRGRDGYTF TRBV5-4 TRBD1 TRBJ1-2 few
TGTGCCAGCAGTGATACCGGGGGAGGTGGCACCGGGGAGCTGTTTTTT CASSDTGGGGTGELFF TRBV25-1 . TRBJ2-2 .
TGCGCCAGCAGCTTGGGACAGGACTGGGATACGCAGTATTTT CASSLGQDWDTQYF TRBV5-1 . TRBJ2-3 .
TGTGCCAGCAGGGGTATCTCCTACGAGCAGTACTTC CASRGISYEQYF TRBV3-1 . TRBJ2-7 few